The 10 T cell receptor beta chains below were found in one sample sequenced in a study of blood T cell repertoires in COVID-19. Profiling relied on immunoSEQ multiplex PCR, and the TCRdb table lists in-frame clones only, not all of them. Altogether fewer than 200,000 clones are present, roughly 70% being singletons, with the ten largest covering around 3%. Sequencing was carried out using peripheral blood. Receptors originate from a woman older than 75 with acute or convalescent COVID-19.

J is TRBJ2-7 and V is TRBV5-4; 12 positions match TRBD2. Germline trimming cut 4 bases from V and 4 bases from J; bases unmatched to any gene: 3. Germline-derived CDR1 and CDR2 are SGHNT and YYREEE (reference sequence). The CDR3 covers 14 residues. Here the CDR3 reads CASSRLAGEYEQYF. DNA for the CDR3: TGTGCCAGCAGCCGACTAGCGGGAGAGTACGAGCAGTACTTC.

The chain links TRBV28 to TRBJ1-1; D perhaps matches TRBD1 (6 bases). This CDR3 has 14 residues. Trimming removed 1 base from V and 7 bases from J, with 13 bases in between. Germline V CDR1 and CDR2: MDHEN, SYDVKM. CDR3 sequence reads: CASSLYNLGGEAFF. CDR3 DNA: TGTGCCAGCAGTTTATACAACCTAGGGGGTGAAGCTTTCTTT.

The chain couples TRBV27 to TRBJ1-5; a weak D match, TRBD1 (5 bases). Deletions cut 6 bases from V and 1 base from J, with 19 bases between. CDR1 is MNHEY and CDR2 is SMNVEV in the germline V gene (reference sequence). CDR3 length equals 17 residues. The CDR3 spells CASSLFAMGGSNQPQHF. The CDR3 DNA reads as TGTGCCAGCAGCCTTTTTGCGATGGGGGGGAGCAATCAGCCCCAGCATTTT.

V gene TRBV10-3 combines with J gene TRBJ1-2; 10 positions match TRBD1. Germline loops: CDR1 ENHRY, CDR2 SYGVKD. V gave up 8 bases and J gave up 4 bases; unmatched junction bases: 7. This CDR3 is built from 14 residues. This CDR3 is CAIRGQGMPYGYTF. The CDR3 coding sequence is TGTGCCATCCGGGGACAGGGGATGCCCTATGGCTACACCTTC.

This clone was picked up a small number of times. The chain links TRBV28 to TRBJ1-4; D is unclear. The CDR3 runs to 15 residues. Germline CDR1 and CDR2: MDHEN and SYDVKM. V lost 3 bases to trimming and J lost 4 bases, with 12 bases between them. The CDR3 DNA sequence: TGTGCCAGCAGTTTTGGGAGCCGCGGTAATGAAAAACTGTTTTTT. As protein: CASSFGSRGNEKLFF.

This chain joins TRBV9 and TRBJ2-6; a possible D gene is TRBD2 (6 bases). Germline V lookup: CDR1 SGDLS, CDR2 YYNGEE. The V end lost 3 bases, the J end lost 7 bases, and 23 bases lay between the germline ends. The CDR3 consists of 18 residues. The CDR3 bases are TGTGCCAGCAGCGGATTCCGGGACGGAGGGGAGAGCGCCAACGTCCTGACTTTC. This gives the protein CASSGFRDGGESANVLTF.

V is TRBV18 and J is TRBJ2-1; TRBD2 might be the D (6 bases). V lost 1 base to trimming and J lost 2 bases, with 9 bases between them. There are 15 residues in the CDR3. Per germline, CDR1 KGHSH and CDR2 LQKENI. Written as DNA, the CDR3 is TGTGCCAGCTCACCACGGGAGGCCCCCTACAATGAGCAGTTCTTC. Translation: CASSPREAPYNEQFF.

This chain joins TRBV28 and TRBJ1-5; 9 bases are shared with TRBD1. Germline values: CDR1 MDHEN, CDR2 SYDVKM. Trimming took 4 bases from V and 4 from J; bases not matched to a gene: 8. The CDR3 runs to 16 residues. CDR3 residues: CASSSKQGAWNQPQHF. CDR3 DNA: TGTGCCAGCAGTTCAAAACAGGGGGCCTGGAATCAGCCCCAGCATTTT. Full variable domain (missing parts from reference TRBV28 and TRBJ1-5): DVKVTQSSRYLVKRTGEKVFLECVQDMDHENMFWYRQDPGLGLRLIYFSYDVKMKEKGDIPEGYSVSREKKERFSLILESASTNQTSMYLCASSSKQGAWNQPQHFGDGTRLSIL.

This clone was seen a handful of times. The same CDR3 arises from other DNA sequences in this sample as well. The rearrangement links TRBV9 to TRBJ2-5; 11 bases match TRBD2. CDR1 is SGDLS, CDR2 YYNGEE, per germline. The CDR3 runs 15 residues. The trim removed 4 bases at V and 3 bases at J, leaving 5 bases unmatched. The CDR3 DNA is TGTGCCAGCAGCTCAGGGACTAGCGGTAAAGAGACCCAGTACTTC. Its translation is CASSSGTSGKETQYF.

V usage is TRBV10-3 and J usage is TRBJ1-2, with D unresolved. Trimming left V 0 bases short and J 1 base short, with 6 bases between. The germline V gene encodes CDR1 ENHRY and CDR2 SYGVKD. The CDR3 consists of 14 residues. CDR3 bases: TGTGCCATCAGTGAGTCCATAGTTAACTATGGCTACACCTTC. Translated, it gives CAISESIVNYGYTF.